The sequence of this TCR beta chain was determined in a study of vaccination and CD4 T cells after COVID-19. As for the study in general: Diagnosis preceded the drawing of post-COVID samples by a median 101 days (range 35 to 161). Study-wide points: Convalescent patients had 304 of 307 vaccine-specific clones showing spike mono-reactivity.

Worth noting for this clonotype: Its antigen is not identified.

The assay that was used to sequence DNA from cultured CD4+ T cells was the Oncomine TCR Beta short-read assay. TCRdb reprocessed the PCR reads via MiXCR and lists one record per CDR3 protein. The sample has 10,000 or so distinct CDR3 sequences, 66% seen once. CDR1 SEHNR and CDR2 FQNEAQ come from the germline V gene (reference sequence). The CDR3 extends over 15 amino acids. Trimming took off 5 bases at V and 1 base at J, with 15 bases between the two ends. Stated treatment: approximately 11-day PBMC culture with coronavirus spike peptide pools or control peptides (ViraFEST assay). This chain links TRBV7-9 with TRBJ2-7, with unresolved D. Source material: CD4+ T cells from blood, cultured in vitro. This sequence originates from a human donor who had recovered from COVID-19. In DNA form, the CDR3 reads TGTGCCAGCAGCCCCCGGGCCATGGGGTCCTACGAGCAGTACTTC. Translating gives CASSPRAMGSYEQYF.